This T cell receptor beta chain was sequenced for a study of blood T cell repertoires in COVID-19. Study summary: Donors in the United States, Italy and Spain gave samples during acute or convalescent COVID-19. PBMCs, B-cell-depleted T cells, or T cells were the source of the cDNA or gDNA that made up the material.

This CDR3 contains 17 residues. Germline assignment: CDR1 SGHRS and CDR2 YFSETQ. V lost 4 bases and J 2 bases, leaving 19 bases between the germline ends. As processed by the authors: Reference gene primer amplification gave nucleated cell count estimates. TCRdb keeps only in-frame clones here, not all; method: immunoSEQ multiplex PCR. Clonal size and the V and J genes are those of that table, whereas D and trimming came from the DNA. Of 270,000 or so clones listed, approximately 91% are singletons. Source material: peripheral blood. The receptor was derived from a woman aged 40 to 50 who had recovered from COVID-19. The V call is TRBV5-1, the J call TRBJ2-1; maybe TRBD2 (5 bases). The chain's CDR3 is CASSPDAGISAYNEQFF. DNA for the CDR3: TGCGCCAGCAGCCCTGATGCCGGGATCTCGGCCTACAATGAGCAGTTCTTC.